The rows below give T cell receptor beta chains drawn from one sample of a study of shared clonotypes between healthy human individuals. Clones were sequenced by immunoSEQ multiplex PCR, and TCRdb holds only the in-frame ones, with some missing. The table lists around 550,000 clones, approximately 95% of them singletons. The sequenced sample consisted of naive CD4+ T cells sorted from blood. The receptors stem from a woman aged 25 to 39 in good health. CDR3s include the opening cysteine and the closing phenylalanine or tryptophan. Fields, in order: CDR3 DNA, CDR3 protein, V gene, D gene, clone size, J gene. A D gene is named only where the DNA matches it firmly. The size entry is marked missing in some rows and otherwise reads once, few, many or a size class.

CDR3nt: TGTGCCAGCTCTACTTGGGACGGCTACGAGCAGTACTTC; CDR3aa: CASSTWDGYEQYF; v_gene: TRBV18; d_gene: -; abundance: -; j_gene: TRBJ2-7
CDR3nt: TGTGCCAGCAGCTTCGGAAGCTCTGGGGCCAACGTCCTGACTTTC; CDR3aa: CASSFGSSGANVLTF; v_gene: TRBV7-7; d_gene: -; abundance: -; j_gene: TRBJ2-6
CDR3nt: TGTGCCAGCAGTCGGGGCAGCCAGCCCCAGCATTTT; CDR3aa: CASSRGSQPQHF; v_gene: TRBV28; d_gene: -; abundance: -; j_gene: TRBJ1-5
CDR3nt: TGCGCCAGCAGCTTTGATACATCTGGAAACACCATATATTTT; CDR3aa: CASSFDTSGNTIYF; v_gene: TRBV5-1; d_gene: -; abundance: once; j_gene: TRBJ1-3
CDR3nt: TGTGCCAGCAGCTTAGTCCCTAGCGGGAGTAATGAGCAGTTCTTC; CDR3aa: CASSLVPSGSNEQFF; v_gene: TRBV7-2; d_gene: TRBD2; abundance: -; j_gene: TRBJ2-1
CDR3nt: TGTGCCACCCAGGGCGGGGGGAATTCCTACGAGCAGTACTTC; CDR3aa: CATQGGGNSYEQYF; v_gene: TRBV28; d_gene: TRBD2; abundance: -; j_gene: TRBJ2-7
CDR3nt: TGTGCCAGCAGCTTTGGACAGTACAATCAGCCCCAGCATTTT; CDR3aa: CASSFGQYNQPQHF; v_gene: TRBV5-8; d_gene: -; abundance: -; j_gene: TRBJ1-5
CDR3nt: TGTGCCAGCAGCTCAAGTGGGTCCTACGAGCAGTACTTC; CDR3aa: CASSSSGSYEQYF; v_gene: TRBV11-3; d_gene: -; abundance: -; j_gene: TRBJ2-7
CDR3nt: TGTGCCAGCAGCGCCTCCGGATACGAGCAGTACTTC; CDR3aa: CASSASGYEQYF; v_gene: TRBV7-2; d_gene: -; abundance: -; j_gene: TRBJ2-7
CDR3nt: TGCGCCAGCAGCTCGATTGGGGTTGGGCACAATGAGCAGTTCTTC; CDR3aa: CASSSIGVGHNEQFF; v_gene: TRBV5-1; d_gene: -; abundance: -; j_gene: TRBJ2-1
CDR3nt: TGTGCCAGTACCAAGCAGCACACCTCGGCACGGGGGATATACGGCTACACCTTC; CDR3aa: CASTKQHTSARGIYGYTF; v_gene: TRBV19; d_gene: -; abundance: -; j_gene: TRBJ1-2
CDR3nt: TGTGCCAGCAGTGAAGTTCCCAGGGCTTCCTACGAGCAGTACTTC; CDR3aa: CASSEVPRASYEQYF; v_gene: TRBV2; d_gene: -; abundance: -; j_gene: TRBJ2-7
CDR3nt: TGTGCCAGCAGCGTAAACATACTATCCGGGGAGCTGTTTTTT; CDR3aa: CASSVNILSGELFF; v_gene: TRBV9; d_gene: -; abundance: -; j_gene: TRBJ2-2
CDR3nt: TGCGCCAGCAGTTCCTCCCCGGGGGGAAGCTACGAGCAGTACTTC; CDR3aa: CASSSSPGGSYEQYF; v_gene: TRBV5-1; d_gene: TRBD2; abundance: -; j_gene: TRBJ2-7
CDR3nt: TGTGCCAGCAGTGAATCTAATCAGCCCCAGCATTTT; CDR3aa: CASSESNQPQHF; v_gene: TRBV6-1; d_gene: -; abundance: -; j_gene: TRBJ1-5
CDR3nt: TGCGCCAGCAGCTTGGCCCAGGGGTATGGGGGCTACACCTTC; CDR3aa: CASSLAQGYGGYTF; v_gene: TRBV5-1; d_gene: -; abundance: -; j_gene: TRBJ1-2
CDR3nt: TGTGCCAGCAGTTTCCGAGTCAATCAGCCCCAGCATTTT; CDR3aa: CASSFRVNQPQHF; v_gene: TRBV28; d_gene: -; abundance: -; j_gene: TRBJ1-5
CDR3nt: TGTGCCAGCAATAGGTTGTTAGGGGATGTAGCTTTCTTT; CDR3aa: CASNRLLGDVAFF; v_gene: TRBV14; d_gene: -; abundance: -; j_gene: TRBJ1-1
CDR3nt: TGTGCCAGCAGTTACTGGGGCGGTGAGACCGGGGAGCTGTTTTTT; CDR3aa: CASSYWGGETGELFF; v_gene: TRBV6-6; d_gene: -; abundance: -; j_gene: TRBJ2-2
CDR3nt: TGTGCCAGCAGTCCTCCCCGCCGGCGGGTGAGGGGTCTATATGGCTACACCTTC; CDR3aa: CASSPPRRRVRGLYGYTF; v_gene: TRBV28; d_gene: -; abundance: -; j_gene: TRBJ1-2
CDR3nt: TGTGCCAGCATACCGGCCGAAAGCTCCTACGAGCAGTACTTC; CDR3aa: CASIPAESSYEQYF; v_gene: TRBV2; d_gene: -; abundance: few; j_gene: TRBJ2-7
CDR3nt: TGTGCCAGCAGCCCTCTAGCGGGACGTAGCACAGATACGCAGTATTTT; CDR3aa: CASSPLAGRSTDTQYF; v_gene: TRBV7-6; d_gene: TRBD2; abundance: once; j_gene: TRBJ2-3
CDR3nt: TGTGCCAGCACGGGGTTGATAGAAGCTTTCTTT; CDR3aa: CASTGLIEAFF; v_gene: TRBV28; d_gene: -; abundance: -; j_gene: TRBJ1-1
CDR3nt: TGTGCCAGCAGGGGGACAGTTTATAATTCACCCCTCCACTTT; CDR3aa: CASRGTVYNSPLHF; v_gene: TRBV27; d_gene: TRBD1; abundance: -; j_gene: TRBJ1-6
CDR3nt: TGTGCCAGCAGCCTGGGGGGCTACACCTTC; CDR3aa: CASSLGGYTF; v_gene: TRBV2; d_gene: -; abundance: once; j_gene: TRBJ1-2
CDR3nt: TGTGCCAGCAGCCCAGGGGAAGGAAACACCATATATTTT; CDR3aa: CASSPGEGNTIYF; v_gene: TRBV7-9; d_gene: -; abundance: -; j_gene: TRBJ1-3
CDR3nt: TGTGCCAGCAGTTTCCCATCAGGGACCTACGAGCAGTACTTC; CDR3aa: CASSFPSGTYEQYF; v_gene: TRBV28; d_gene: -; abundance: once; j_gene: TRBJ2-7
CDR3nt: TGTGCCAGCAGCAAAAGGTGGAGACAGATGAACACTGAAGCTTTCTTT; CDR3aa: CASSKRWRQMNTEAFF; v_gene: TRBV21-1; d_gene: -; abundance: once; j_gene: TRBJ1-1
CDR3nt: TGTGCCAGCAGGCACGGGACTCATGAGCAGTTCTTC; CDR3aa: CASRHGTHEQFF; v_gene: TRBV27; d_gene: -; abundance: -; j_gene: TRBJ2-1
CDR3nt: TGCGCCAGCAGCCAAGAATCCCGGGACTCCCCGAGGTACGAGCAGTACTTC; CDR3aa: CASSQESRDSPRYEQYF; v_gene: TRBV4-1; d_gene: -; abundance: -; j_gene: TRBJ2-7
CDR3nt: TGTGCCAGCAGTGAGGACGGGAGGGCCAGTTACGAGCAGTACTTC; CDR3aa: CASSEDGRASYEQYF; v_gene: TRBV28; d_gene: TRBD2; abundance: -; j_gene: TRBJ2-7
CDR3nt: TGTGCCAGCAGCCGGACTAGCGGGACTGCCTACGAGCAGTACTTC; CDR3aa: CASSRTSGTAYEQYF; v_gene: TRBV28; d_gene: TRBD2; abundance: -; j_gene: TRBJ2-7
CDR3nt: TGTGCCAGCAGTCGCTTCCTAGCGGGAGTCGAGCAGTACTTC; CDR3aa: CASSRFLAGVEQYF; v_gene: TRBV5-4; d_gene: TRBD2; abundance: -; j_gene: TRBJ2-7
CDR3nt: TGTGCCAGCAGCCAGGGACCCTACGAGCAGTACTTC; CDR3aa: CASSQGPYEQYF; v_gene: TRBV13; d_gene: -; abundance: -; j_gene: TRBJ2-7
CDR3nt: TGTGCCAGCTCACCGGGACAGGGTCAATCTGGAAACACCATATATTTT; CDR3aa: CASSPGQGQSGNTIYF; v_gene: TRBV18; d_gene: TRBD1; abundance: -; j_gene: TRBJ1-3
CDR3nt: TGTGCCAGCAGCCGCACAGTTTACGGCTACACCTTC; CDR3aa: CASSRTVYGYTF; v_gene: TRBV28; d_gene: -; abundance: -; j_gene: TRBJ1-2
CDR3nt: TGTGCCAGCTCACCCACAGAAGGTTGGGGCGAGCAGTACTTC; CDR3aa: CASSPTEGWGEQYF; v_gene: TRBV18; d_gene: -; abundance: -; j_gene: TRBJ2-7
CDR3nt: TGTGCCAGCTCCGCGGGGACAGGGGCTCTCTCTGGAAACACCATATATTTT; CDR3aa: CASSAGTGALSGNTIYF; v_gene: TRBV9; d_gene: TRBD1; abundance: -; j_gene: TRBJ1-3
CDR3nt: TGTGCCAGCAGCTTATCACTAGCGTCGACTGGGGCCAACGTCCTGACTTTC; CDR3aa: CASSLSLASTGANVLTF; v_gene: TRBV11-2; d_gene: TRBD2; abundance: -; j_gene: TRBJ2-6
CDR3nt: TGCGCCAGCAGCTTGGTCGCAGGGGTTATGAACACTGAAGCTTTCTTT; CDR3aa: CASSLVAGVMNTEAFF; v_gene: TRBV5-1; d_gene: -; abundance: -; j_gene: TRBJ1-1
CDR3nt: TGCGCCAGCAGCCAAGACTGGACCTACGAGCAGTACTTC; CDR3aa: CASSQDWTYEQYF; v_gene: TRBV4-1; d_gene: -; abundance: -; j_gene: TRBJ2-7
CDR3nt: TGTGCCAGCAGTTTAGTCGCCTCCTACAATGAGCAGTTCTTC; CDR3aa: CASSLVASYNEQFF; v_gene: TRBV6-1; d_gene: -; abundance: -; j_gene: TRBJ2-1
CDR3nt: TGTGCCAGCAGCCCCGCTTGGGGTGGGGGGCAGCAGTACTTC; CDR3aa: CASSPAWGGGQQYF; v_gene: TRBV14; d_gene: -; abundance: -; j_gene: TRBJ2-7
CDR3nt: TGTGCCAGCAGTTTCTCCTCCTGGGACAGGGGGCTTGGCCAGCCCCAGCATTTT; CDR3aa: CASSFSSWDRGLGQPQHF; v_gene: TRBV27; d_gene: TRBD1; abundance: -; j_gene: TRBJ1-5
CDR3nt: TGCGCCAGCAGCCAAGCGTTACTAGCAGCATACGAGCAGTACTTC; CDR3aa: CASSQALLAAYEQYF; v_gene: TRBV4-1; d_gene: -; abundance: -; j_gene: TRBJ2-7
CDR3nt: TGCAGTGCTAGGACCTACGAGCAGTACTTC; CDR3aa: CSARTYEQYF; v_gene: TRBV20-1; d_gene: -; abundance: -; j_gene: TRBJ2-7
CDR3nt: TGCGCCAGCAGCCAGGTCCCGGGACAGGGTAAGAATGAGCAGTTCTTC; CDR3aa: CASSQVPGQGKNEQFF; v_gene: TRBV4-1; d_gene: TRBD1; abundance: -; j_gene: TRBJ2-1
CDR3nt: TGTGCCAGCTCACCACAGGAACCGCAAGAGACCCAGTACTTC; CDR3aa: CASSPQEPQETQYF; v_gene: TRBV18; d_gene: -; abundance: -; j_gene: TRBJ2-5
CDR3nt: TGTGCCAGCAGGTACCGGGCCTCGAACATCAATGAAAAACTGTTTTTT; CDR3aa: CASRYRASNINEKLFF; v_gene: TRBV6-5; d_gene: -; abundance: -; j_gene: TRBJ1-4
CDR3nt: TGTGCCATCAGTGTACAGTCGGGGGACACTGAAGCTTTCTTT; CDR3aa: CAISVQSGDTEAFF; v_gene: TRBV10-3; d_gene: -; abundance: -; j_gene: TRBJ1-1
CDR3nt: TGCGCCAGCAGCCAAGATCGGGTACAGGGGGCGGGAGATACGCAGTATTTT; CDR3aa: CASSQDRVQGAGDTQYF; v_gene: TRBV4-1; d_gene: TRBD1; abundance: -; j_gene: TRBJ2-3
CDR3nt: TGCGCCAGCAGCCCGGGGCCCGCTCCCTACGAGCAGTACTTC; CDR3aa: CASSPGPAPYEQYF; v_gene: TRBV5-1; d_gene: -; abundance: -; j_gene: TRBJ2-7
CDR3nt: TGTGCCAGCAGTTTCCCAGGGGTCTATGGCTACACCTTC; CDR3aa: CASSFPGVYGYTF; v_gene: TRBV28; d_gene: -; abundance: -; j_gene: TRBJ1-2